A single sample gave rise to the 30 T cell receptor beta chains below, sequenced in a study of T cell responses to AZD1222 COVID-19 vaccine. Only in-frame clones appear in the TCRdb table, and some are missing; sequencing was by immunoSEQ multiplex PCR. The data contain more than 95,000 clones, 70% to 85% of them singletons. The sequencing here drew on peripheral blood, taken 28 days after the second AZD1222 dose. The receptor set was obtained from an adult who received the AZD1222 COVID-19 vaccine.

The J gene is TRBJ2-2, the V gene TRBV16, with TRBD2 as a possible D gene (6 bases). V was clipped by 3 bases and J by 6 bases, with 14 bases between them. The germline V gene encodes CDR1 KGHSY and CDR2 FQNENV. This CDR3 spans 15 amino acids. The CDR3 nucleotides are TGTGCCAGCAGCCAGGGACTGACGTTGTCCGGGGAGCTGTTTTTT. Amino acid sequence: CASSQGLTLSGELFF.

This clone was detected only a few times. The J gene is TRBJ2-7, the V gene TRBV7-8, with 7 positions matching TRBD1. V dropped 4 bases and J dropped 7; count of bases not matched to a gene: 7. CDR1 SGHVS and CDR2 FQNEAQ come from the germline V gene. The CDR3 extends over 13 amino acids. DNA of the CDR3: TGTGCCAGCAGCTACCTACAGGGGCGAGAGCAGTACTTC. Amino acid sequence: CASSYLQGREQYF.

The chain carries TRBV5-4 and TRBJ1-2, with D possibly TRBD1 on 5 matching bases. The V gene's germline CDR1 is SGHNT and CDR2 YYREEE (reference sequence). The CDR3 loop spans 14 amino acids. Deletions cut 4 bases from V and 4 bases from J, with 14 bases between. CDR3 in amino acids: CASSRSAGIYGYTF. CDR3 sequence (DNA): TGTGCCAGCAGCCGCTCGGCAGGGATCTATGGCTACACCTTC. Together with reference TRBV5-4 and TRBJ1-2, the CDR3 gives the full variable domain: ETGVTQSPTHLIKTRGQQVTLRCSSQSGHNTVSWYQQALGQGPQFIFQYYREEENGRGNFPPRFSGLQFPNYSSELNVNALELDDSALYLCASSRSAGIYGYTFGSGTRLTVV.

This chain connects TRBV28 to TRBJ1-5; TRBD1 might be the D (5 bases). The germline V and J ends were trimmed by 5 bases and 2 bases, with 7 bases remaining between them. The CDR3 is made up of 13 amino acids. The germline V gene has CDR1 MDHEN and CDR2 SYDVKM. The DNA for the CDR3 is TGTGCCAGCAGTCGGGGACGCAATCAGCCCCAGCATTTT. Translation: CASSRGRNQPQHF.

The chain employs TRBV19 and TRBJ1-4; the D gene is possibly TRBD1 (5 bases). This CDR3 comprises 15 residues. Deletions cut 5 bases from V and 7 bases from J, with 17 bases between. Germline V gene sequence: CDR1 LNHDA, CDR2 SQIVND (reference sequence). The DNA of the CDR3 is TGTGCCAGTAGTTACCCCAGGGCTAGGGGTGAAAAACTGTTTTTT. Translating it yields CASSYPRARGEKLFF.

The chain links TRBV4-1 to TRBJ1-6, with a tentative D call TRBD1 (6 bases). This CDR3 contains 16 residues. Trimming took 1 base from V and 7 from J, leaving 14 bases between them. Germline-derived CDR1 and CDR2 are MGHRA and YSYEKL. Here the CDR3 DNA reads TGCGCCAGCAGCCAAGTCACGCAACAGGGAAATTCACCCCTCCACTTT. It yields the protein CASSQVTQQGNSPLHF.

In its sample, this clone was seen a few times. The chain is built from TRBV19 and TRBJ1-2; TRBD1 matches 7 bases. V was pared by 5 bases and J by 7 bases, with 7 bases of the junction left unmatched. The CDR3 runs 13 residues. Germline V gives CDR1 LNHDA, CDR2 SQIVND (reference sequence). This CDR3 is CASSFRQGGGYTF. CDR3 DNA: TGTGCCAGTAGTTTTCGACAGGGAGGTGGCTACACCTTC.

The CDR3 DNA sequence: TGTGCCAGCAGCCCCGGACAGGGGGGCCCCTCTGGAAACACCATATATTTT. It codes for CASSPGQGGPSGNTIYF. This chain uses TRBV7-9 with TRBJ1-3, with TRBD1 matching over 10 bases. Germline CDR1 SEHNR, CDR2 FQNEAQ (reference sequence). Germline trimming cut 5 bases from V and 0 bases from J; bases unmatched to any gene: 7. The CDR3 is 17 amino acids.

V and J are TRBV4-3 and TRBJ2-7; TRBD1 matches at 9 bases. The CDR3 covers 17 residues. Per the germline V gene, CDR1 is LGHNA and CDR2 is YSLEER. The V segment lost 1 base and the J segment 5 bases; nucleotides outside the gene matches: 12. For the CDR3, the DNA is TGCGCCAGCAGCCAAGGGGTCGTAGACAGGGGGAACCACGAGCAGTACTTC. Encoded protein: CASSQGVVDRGNHEQYF.

A few counts support this clone. The chain employs TRBV12-3 or TRBV12-4 and TRBJ1-1, with D unclear. V lost 1 base, J lost 2 bases, and 5 bases lay in between. This CDR3 has 13 amino acids. CDR3 loop: CASSLGSNTEAFF. The DNA for the CDR3 is TGTGCCAGCAGTTTAGGGAGTAACACTGAAGCTTTCTTT.

The genes are TRBV6-2 or TRBV6-3 and TRBJ2-7; D is unclear. Germline V gene lookup returns CDR1 MNHEY and CDR2 SVGEGT. V was trimmed by 4 bases and J by 5 bases, leaving 18 bases between them. CDR3 length equals 15 residues. The CDR3 coding sequence is TGTGCCAGCAGTTTCTCCAGGACGCGTGGCCACGAGCAGTACTTC. Translated: CASSFSRTRGHEQYF.

The chain has TRBV24-1 and TRBJ1-2; no reliable D call. V was clipped by 3 bases and J by 5 bases, with 6 bases between them. The CDR3 has 12 amino acids. CDR1 is KGHDR and CDR2 is SFDVKD in the germline V gene. The DNA of the CDR3 is TGTGCCACCAGTGATAAAGAGTATGGCTACACCTTC. Protein sequence: CATSDKEYGYTF.

The chain uses TRBV28 and TRBJ1-6; D unresolved. V was pared by 2 bases and J by 7 bases, with 12 bases between. The CDR3 runs 15 residues. The V gene's germline CDR1 is MDHEN and CDR2 SYDVKM. The CDR3 sequence: CASSLTILGNSPLHF. The CDR3 DNA follows: TGTGCCAGCAGTTTAACTATTTTGGGGAATTCACCCCTCCACTTT.

The rearrangement uses TRBV28 and TRBJ2-7, with D perhaps matching TRBD1 (6 bases). Germline V gene lookup returns CDR1 MDHEN and CDR2 SYDVKM. V gave up 5 bases and J gave up 7 bases, with 24 bases separating them. The CDR3 runs to 16 residues. CDR3 bases: TGTGCCAGCAGTCCCGGTAACAGGGTTCTGTCGGGTGAGCAGTACTTC. This codes for CASSPGNRVLSGEQYF.

This clone has a handful of counts. The chain joins TRBV18 to TRBJ1-5; no clear D. Germline V CDR1 and CDR2: KGHSH, LQKENI. V gave up 2 bases and J gave up 4 bases, with 3 bases separating them. The CDR3 contains 12 residues. The CDR3 spells CASSPSNQPQHF. In DNA, the CDR3 is TGTGCCAGCTCACCATCAAATCAGCCCCAGCATTTT.

In DNA, the CDR3 is TGTGCCAGCGCGACGAGGGGTGGCTACGAGCAGTACTTC. Encoded protein: CASATRGGYEQYF. V usage is TRBV2 and J usage is TRBJ2-7; possibly TRBD1 or TRBD2 for D (5 bases each). CDR1 is SNHLY, CDR2 FYNNEI, per germline. Trimming removed 8 bases at V and 3 bases at J, with 14 bases between. This CDR3 has 13 residues.

The gene calls are TRBV5-1 and TRBJ2-3; TRBD2 matches 11 bases. The CDR3 runs to 19 residues. Looked up from germline, CDR1 is SGHRS and CDR2 is YFSETQ. The junction had 10 bases not matched to a gene; V was cut back by 0 bases and J by 1 base. The CDR3 nucleotides read TGCGCCAGCAGCTTGGCCGCGGCTAGCGGGGGGACTCGCACAGATACGCAGTATTTT. This translates into CASSLAAASGGTRTDTQYF. Using reference TRBV5-1 and TRBJ2-3 for the parts outside the CDR3, the full variable domain is KAGVTQTPRYLIKTRGQQVTLSCSPISGHRSVSWYQQTPGQGLQFLFEYFSETQRNKGNFPGRFSGRQFSNSRSEMNVSTLELGDSALYLCASSLAAASGGTRTDTQYFGPGTRLTVL.

CDR3 sequence reads: CASNLDRLANYGYTF. In DNA, the CDR3 is TGTGCCAGCAACCTCGACAGGCTTGCTAACTATGGCTACACCTTC. The chain joins TRBV27 to TRBJ1-2, with a possible D match to TRBD1 (6 bases). The germline V and J ends were trimmed by 7 bases and 0 bases, with 15 bases remaining between them. Germline loops: CDR1 MNHEY, CDR2 SMNVEV (reference sequence). The CDR3 contains 15 residues.

This clone was seen a few times. This chain connects TRBV7-3 to TRBJ2-7; perhaps D is TRBD1 or TRBD2 (5 bases each). CDR1 is SGHTA, CDR2 FQGTGA, per germline. The CDR3 spans 13 residues. V dropped 5 bases and J dropped 0 bases, with 8 bases sitting between them. Here the CDR3 DNA reads TGTGCCAGCAGCCGGGACGCCTCCTACGAGCAGTACTTC. Translating it yields CASSRDASYEQYF.

V gene TRBV11-2 combines with J gene TRBJ2-3, with 9 bases identical to TRBD2. The trim removed 5 bases at V and 4 bases at J, leaving 7 bases unmatched. Germline CDR1 reads SGHAT; CDR2 reads FQNNGV. The CDR3 consists of 15 residues. The CDR3 DNA reads TGTGCCAGCAGCCCGACCGCGGGGGGGCCAGATACGCAGTATTTT. Translation gives CASSPTAGGPDTQYF.

The chain couples TRBV20-1 to TRBJ1-1; D gene unclear. This CDR3 region has 11 residues. Germline CDR1 DFQATT, CDR2 SNEGSKA (reference sequence). V was cut by 1 base and J by 4 bases, with 4 bases left in between. The CDR3 region has the DNA TGCAGTGCTAGAGCGGTCACTGAAGCTTTCTTT. Protein product: CSARAVTEAFF.

The CDR3 DNA is TGTGCCAGCAGCTTGGTGGCAGTAGGTGAAGCTTTCTTT. Translation gives CASSLVAVGEAFF. The chain employs TRBV7-2 and TRBJ1-1; D is unclear. Germline lookup yields CDR1 SGHTA and CDR2 FQGNSA. CDR3 size: 13 residues. Between the trimmed V and J ends, which lost 3 bases and 7 bases, there was a span of 12 bases.

The chain is built from TRBV29-1 and TRBJ1-2; D is uncertain. CDR1 is SQVTM, CDR2 ANQGSEA, per germline. Trimming cost V 5 bases and J 6 bases, with 19 bases left between them. This CDR3 has 14 residues. CDR3 DNA: TGCAGCGTTCAGCGAACAGCGCTTCTCCATGGCTACACCTTC. Translated, it gives CSVQRTALLHGYTF.

The genes are TRBV5-6 and TRBJ2-3; D remains ambiguous. The V gene lost 0 bases and the J gene lost 0 bases, with 11 bases spanning the gap. The germline V gene encodes CDR1 SGHDT and CDR2 YYEEEE. The CDR3 extends over 16 amino acids. The CDR3 here is CASSLGSKRSTDTQYF. CDR3 in DNA: TGTGCCAGCAGCTTGGGGAGCAAGCGAAGCACAGATACGCAGTATTTT.

This sequence joins TRBV2 and TRBJ1-5, with 7 bases matching TRBD1. The ends lost 6 bases at V and 7 bases at J; junction bases unmatched: 12. Germline values: CDR1 SNHLY, CDR2 FYNNEI. The CDR3 is made up of 15 amino acids. The CDR3 region is CASSQGGSGEQPQHF. In nucleotides, the CDR3 is TGTGCCAGCAGCCAGGGGGGGTCGGGGGAGCAGCCCCAGCATTTT.

This clone was observed a single time. V and J are TRBV5-6 and TRBJ1-5, with D possibly matching TRBD1 (5 bases). This CDR3 spans 15 amino acids. CDR1 and CDR2 from the germline V gene are SGHDT and YYEEEE. V was shortened by 2 bases and J by 7 bases, with 16 bases between the two germline ends. The CDR3 DNA sequence: TGTGCCAGCAGCTTACTCTCCCGTCCAGGGCAGCCCCAGCATTTT. Encoded protein: CASSLLSRPGQPQHF.

V usage is TRBV3-1 (or the pseudogene TRBV3-2) and J usage is TRBJ2-3; tentative D call: TRBD2 (6 bases). The CDR3 runs to 16 residues. Germline V gene sequence: CDR1 LGHDT, CDR2 YNNKEL (reference sequence). V lost 1 base and J lost 5, with 16 bases in between. CDR3 DNA sequence: TGTGCCAGCAGCCAAGGGGACTTCAAAGGGGTAGATACGCAGTATTTT. It is translated as CASSQGDFKGVDTQYF.

This chain joins TRBV19 and TRBJ2-3; D uncertain. This CDR3 comprises 14 residues. Trimming removed 3 bases from V and 4 bases from J, with 11 bases in between. Germline assignment: CDR1 LNHDA and CDR2 SQIVND (reference sequence). The CDR3 nucleotides read TGTGCCAGTAGTATCTTTGGGGTAGCAGATACGCAGTATTTT. It is translated as CASSIFGVADTQYF.

This clone turned up a few times. The CDR3 is CASSRDSYSNQPQHF. Written as DNA, the CDR3 is TGTGCCAGTAGTCGGGACAGTTATAGCAATCAGCCCCAGCATTTT. V is TRBV19 and J is TRBJ1-5, with 7 bases that match TRBD1. Trimming took 5 bases from V and 0 from J; bases not matched to a gene: 4. This CDR3 spans 15 amino acids. Germline lookup yields CDR1 LNHDA and CDR2 SQIVND (reference sequence).

The rearrangement uses TRBV7-2 and TRBJ2-1; D gene ambiguous. V was pared by 1 base and J by 11 bases, with 9 bases between. The CDR3 has 12 amino acids. The germline V gene has CDR1 SGHTA and CDR2 FQGNSA. DNA of the CDR3: TGTGCCAGCAGCTTAGGTCTACCTAAGCAGTTCTTC. Translating gives CASSLGLPKQFF. The full variable domain, completed using reference TRBV7-2 and TRBJ2-1, is GAGVSQSPSNKVTEKGKDVELRCDPISGHTALYWYRQSLGQGLEFLIYFQGNSAPDKSGLPSDRFSAERTGGSVSTLTIQRTQQEDSAVYLCASSLGLPKQFFGPGTRLTVL.